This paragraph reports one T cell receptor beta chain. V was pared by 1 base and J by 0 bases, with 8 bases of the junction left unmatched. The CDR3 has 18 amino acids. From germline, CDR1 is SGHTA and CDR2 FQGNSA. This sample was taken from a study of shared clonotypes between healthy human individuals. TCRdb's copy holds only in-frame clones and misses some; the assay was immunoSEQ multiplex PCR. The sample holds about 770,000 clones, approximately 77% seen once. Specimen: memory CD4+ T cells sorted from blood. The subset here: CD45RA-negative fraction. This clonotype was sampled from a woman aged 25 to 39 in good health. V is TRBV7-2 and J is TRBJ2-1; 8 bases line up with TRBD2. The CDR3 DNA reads TGTGCCAGCAGCTTAGTGAGGAATAGCGGGGACTCCTACAATGAGCAGTTCTTC. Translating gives CASSLVRNSGDSYNEQFF.